One and the same sample provided the 10 T cell receptor beta chains below, sequenced in a study of identical twins' blood T cells (dated by TCRdb to 2013 to 2014). The library was generated by 5' RACE. The run used an Illumina Genome Analyzer IIx. TCRdb trimmed the raw reads at Q25, called clones with MiXCR and kept productive beta chains. All rows with the same CDR3 protein become a single entry with the most common DNA and genes. Present in this sample are 350,000 to 400,000 distinct CDR3 sequences, under 30% of which were seen just once. The ten largest account for 6.1% of the sample. Sequencing was done on a sample of PBMCs. These receptors were obtained from a woman aged 18 to 49 in good health.

A note on this clonotype: A much larger clone lies a single base off, so this may be a read error. V usage is TRBV19 and J usage is TRBJ2-7; the D gene is possibly TRBD2 (7 bases). The CDR3 length is 15 residues. The germline V gene has CDR1 LNHDA and CDR2 SQIVND (reference sequence). Written as DNA, the CDR3 is TGTGTCAGTAGTATAGGGGAGGGGGGCTCCTACGAGCAGTACTTC. It translates to CVSSIGEGGSYEQYF.

The rearrangement joins TRBV28 to TRBJ1-5; D uncertain. V lost 7 bases to trimming and J lost 3 bases, with 16 bases between them. Per the germline V gene, CDR1 is MDHEN and CDR2 is SYDVKM. The CDR3 is 15 residues long. The CDR3 here is CASTLVRSLNQPQHF. The CDR3 coding sequence is TGTGCCAGCACGCTAGTCAGGTCACTCAATCAGCCCCAGCATTTT.

The genes are TRBV7-2 and TRBJ1-4; D is undetermined. The CDR3 extends over 13 amino acids. Trimming took 5 bases from V and 6 from J, leaving 10 bases between them. CDR1 and CDR2 (germline): SGHTA, FQGNSA. The CDR3 reads CASSTRIHEKLFF. CDR3 in DNA: TGTGCCAGCAGCACGAGGATTCATGAAAAACTGTTTTTT.

This clonotype was seen only once. V is TRBV7-2 and J is TRBJ1-5; D is unclear. The V gene lost 0 bases and the J gene lost 0 bases, with 12 bases spanning the gap. Looked up from germline, CDR1 is SGHTA and CDR2 is FQGNSA. The CDR3 is 17 amino acids. The DNA of the CDR3 is TGTGCCAGCAGCTTAGCTCCTGCGGCTTATAGCAATCAGCCCCAGCATTTT. This codes for CASSLAPAAYSNQPQHF.

Comments on this clonotype: The junction departs from the called germline gene at one end, perhaps through a read error. The chain combines TRBV7-9 with TRBJ1-1; D might be TRBD1 (5 bases). The CDR3 spans 13 residues. The V gene's germline CDR1 is SEHNR and CDR2 FQNEAQ (reference sequence). CDR3 in DNA: TGTGCCTGCAGCTTAGCTCTTAGGACAGAAGCTTTCTTT. It encodes CACSLALRTEAFF.

This clonotype was seen only a few times. The genes are TRBV20-1 and TRBJ2-3; 10 bases are a match to TRBD2. After removal of 8 bases from V and 2 bases from J, the junction contained 7 bases not matched to a gene. Looked up from germline, CDR1 is DFQATT and CDR2 is SNEGSKA (reference sequence). CDR3 size: 14 residues. The CDR3 coding sequence is TGCAGTTTTAATAGCGGGGGGCCCACAGATACGCAGTATTTT. This sequence encodes CSFNSGGPTDTQYF.

The sample holds a few counts of this clonotype. The genes are TRBV6-1 and TRBJ1-5; D may be TRBD1 (5 bases). The CDR3 is 17 residues long. The V and J ends lost 2 bases and 1 base respectively, with 15 bases between them. Germline V gene sequence: CDR1 MNHNS, CDR2 SASEGT. The CDR3 region is CASSEPTQGMSNQPQHF. DNA for the CDR3: TGTGCCAGCAGTGAACCGACGCAGGGCATGAGCAATCAGCCCCAGCATTTT.

The chain uses TRBV12-3 or TRBV12-4 and TRBJ1-1; possibly TRBD1 for D (6 bases). CDR3 size: 13 residues. The V end lost 4 bases, the J end lost 7 bases, and 13 bases lay between the germline ends. CDR3 nucleotides: TGTGCCAGCAGTTCCCCAGGGGACAATGAAGCTTTCTTT. It yields the protein CASSSPGDNEAFF.

The chain carries TRBV11-2 and TRBJ1-1, with D possibly being TRBD1 (5 bases). Trimming took 0 bases from V and 1 from J, leaving 9 bases between them. CDR1 and CDR2 (germline): SGHAT, FQNNGV. There are 15 residues in the CDR3. The CDR3 nucleotides are TGTGCCAGCAGCTTAGATCCAACAGGGAACACTGAAGCTTTCTTT. This sequence encodes CASSLDPTGNTEAFF.

The chain joins TRBV7-6 to TRBJ2-5; a possible D gene is TRBD2 (5 bases). The CDR3 totals 15 residues. The germline V gene has CDR1 SGHVS and CDR2 FNYEAQ. V lost 1 base and J lost 0, with 9 bases in between. The CDR3 reads CASSLEAEYQETQYF. The CDR3 bases are TGTGCCAGCAGCTTAGAAGCGGAGTACCAAGAGACCCAGTACTTC.